This T cell receptor beta chain comes out of a study of control samples from healthy donors and cancer patients. Data came from immunoSEQ multiplex PCR; TCRdb stores just in-frame clones and leaves some out. The sample records about 95,000 clones, about 88% being singletons. The CDR3 contains 8 residues. The V gene's germline CDR1 is DFQATT and CDR2 SNEGSKA (reference sequence). Sequencing input: blood. This receptor was taken from a woman aged 70-85 years in good health. The chain joins TRBV20-1 to TRBJ1-1; no definite D call. In DNA form, the CDR3 reads TGCAGAGTAACTGAAGCTTTCTTT. This translates into CRVTEAFF.